The 21 T cell receptor beta chains in this list originate from one sample, sequenced in a study of T cell responses to AZD1222 COVID-19 vaccine (dated by TCRdb to about 2021). In the paper's terms, the time point label means: baseline before first vaccination. Library prep was done by the immunoSEQ multiplex PCR assay. The table comes from immuneACCESS by way of TCRdb, which keeps in-frame sequences with V and J called. Part of the clones is missing from these tables; in studies checked, under half for an unresolved V gene and the rest for unknown reasons. The sample profile shows some 120,000 clones; over 85% of them were found once. The ten largest clones capture roughly 1% of the sample. Sample: peripheral blood, taken on day 0 of AZD1222 vaccination. The receptor set was obtained from an adult in good health.

This rearrangement joins TRBV10-2 to TRBJ1-5; TRBD1 aligns across 10 bases. The germline CDR1 and CDR2 sequences are WSHSY and SAAADI. V dropped 6 bases and J dropped 6; count of bases not matched to a gene: 2. This CDR3 has 13 residues. In nucleotides, the CDR3 is TGCGCCAGCAGGACAGGGGGCTCTCAGCCCCAGCATTTT. Protein product: CASRTGGSQPQHF.

The gene calls are TRBV10-3 and TRBJ1-2; D unclear. Germline V lookup: CDR1 ENHRY, CDR2 SYGVKD. This CDR3 contains 12 residues. Trimming left V 6 bases short and J 5 bases short, with 10 bases between. CDR3 region: CAISTQDYGYTF. CDR3 nucleotide sequence: TGTGCCATCAGCACCCAGGATTATGGCTACACCTTC.

V gene TRBV19 combines with J gene TRBJ1-1; D not resolved. The CDR3 sequence is 14 residues long. Germline CDR1 and CDR2: LNHDA and SQIVND (reference sequence). V was trimmed by 0 bases and J by 3 bases, leaving 8 bases between them. CDR3 DNA sequence: TGTGCCAGTAGTATAGAGGTGACTGACACTGAAGCTTTCTTT. It specifies CASSIEVTDTEAFF.

The chain joins TRBV27 to TRBJ1-2, with a weak D call TRBD1 (5 bases). The CDR3 extends over 11 amino acids. Trimming pared 6 bases from V and 7 bases from J, leaving 9 bases between. The V gene's germline CDR1 is MNHEY and CDR2 SMNVEV (reference sequence). In DNA, the CDR3 is TGTGCCAGCAGGGGGGACCGTGGCTACACCTTC. Translated: CASRGDRGYTF.

The sample holds one count of this clone. The CDR3 reads CASRPLAGDYNEQFF. CDR3 nucleotide sequence: TGCGCCAGCAGGCCCTTAGCGGGGGACTACAATGAGCAGTTCTTC. This rearrangement joins TRBV4-1 to TRBJ2-1; 9 nucleotides match TRBD2. CDR1 MGHRA and CDR2 YSYEKL come from the germline V gene. This CDR3 has 15 residues. The V segment lost 6 bases and the J segment 3 bases; nucleotides outside the gene matches: 6.

The V and J genes are TRBV7-9 and TRBJ2-6, with TRBD2 as a possible D gene (6 bases). Germline V CDR1 and CDR2: SEHNR, FQNEAQ (reference sequence). V was trimmed by 1 base and J by 2 bases, leaving 15 bases between them. This CDR3 is 18 amino acids long. This CDR3 is CASSLGGTVLTGANVLTF. The DNA of the CDR3 is TGTGCCAGCAGCTTAGGCGGGACGGTTCTTACTGGGGCCAACGTCCTGACTTTC.

This rearrangement joins TRBV6-6 to TRBJ2-1; D is possibly TRBD2 (7 bases). The germline V gene has CDR1 MNHNY and CDR2 SVGAGI (reference sequence). The CDR3 sequence is 16 residues long. The ends were cut back, 0 bases at V and 10 bases at J, with 19 bases in the middle. The CDR3, as DNA: TGTGCCAGCAGTTACTCCGGCGGGGGCAAACCAGGGGAGCAGTTCTTC. Translated: CASSYSGGGKPGEQFF.

The chain couples TRBV19 to TRBJ1-2; the D is unclear. Germline V gives CDR1 LNHDA, CDR2 SQIVND (reference sequence). V shed 7 bases and J shed 2 bases, with 5 bases lying between them. CDR3 size: 11 residues. The CDR3 loop reads CASTQNYGYTF. CDR3 DNA: TGTGCCAGTACCCAAAACTATGGCTACACCTTC.

The chain combines TRBV4-2 with TRBJ2-1; D remains unclear. Trimming shortened V by 8 bases and J by 6 bases, and 8 bases separated the two germline ends. The germline V gene has CDR1 LGHNA and CDR2 YNFKEQ. CDR3 length: 11 residues. The CDR3 region is CASSAFNEQFF. The CDR3 DNA follows: TGTGCCAGCTCCGCTTTCAATGAGCAGTTCTTC.

V usage is TRBV6-5 and J usage is TRBJ2-7; D uncertain. CDR1 is MNHEY, CDR2 SVGAGI, per germline. The ends were cut back, 0 bases at V and 3 bases at J, with 9 bases in the middle. The CDR3 extends over 14 amino acids. The CDR3 loop reads CASSYSRWGYEQYF. CDR3 coding DNA: TGTGCCAGCAGTTACTCGAGATGGGGCTACGAGCAGTACTTC.

V gene TRBV7-9 combines with J gene TRBJ2-7; D might be TRBD2 (5 bases). Germline CDR1 is SEHNR and CDR2 is FQNEAQ (reference sequence). The CDR3 runs to 13 residues. V lost 0 bases to trimming and J lost 7 bases, with 10 bases between them. The CDR3 nucleotides read TGTGCCAGCAGCTTAGCCGACTATCAGGAGCAGTACTTC. The encoded protein is CASSLADYQEQYF.

This chain uses TRBV5-1 with TRBJ2-7, with 7 nucleotides matching TRBD1. V lost 4 bases and J lost 2; bases outside the gene matches: 9. The CDR3 spans 15 residues. Germline CDR1 reads SGHRS; CDR2 reads YFSETQ. The CDR3 sequence: CASSVYRGPTYEQYF. CDR3 sequence (DNA): TGCGCCAGCAGCGTTTACAGGGGTCCCACCTACGAGCAGTACTTC.

The V and J genes are TRBV30 and TRBJ2-5; 9 bases map to TRBD2. This CDR3 comprises 14 residues. The germline CDR1 and CDR2 sequences are GTSNPN and SVGIG (reference sequence). V was pared by 1 base and J by 7 bases, with 7 bases of the junction left unmatched. The chain's CDR3 is CAWSASGATGTQYF. DNA of the CDR3: TGTGCCTGGAGTGCTAGCGGGGCAACAGGGACCCAGTACTTC.

The rearrangement joins TRBV10-3 to TRBJ2-2, with 7 bases lining up with TRBD2. Germline CDR1 and CDR2: ENHRY and SYGVKD. Losses at the gene ends were 10 bases for V and 1 base for J; bases not matched to a gene: 12. The CDR3 spans 16 residues. The CDR3 coding sequence is TGTGCCACACGACCCAACACGGGGGGGAACACCGGGGAGCTGTTTTTT. This encodes CATRPNTGGNTGELFF.

The chain couples TRBV6-5 to TRBJ1-1; D unclear. Looked up from germline, CDR1 is MNHEY and CDR2 is SVGAGI. The CDR3 extends over 13 amino acids. Trimming removed 5 bases at V and 7 bases at J, with 14 bases between. The CDR3 sequence is CASSPIGDREAFF. The DNA for the CDR3 is TGTGCCAGCAGTCCCATCGGGGATCGTGAAGCTTTCTTT.

The chain recombines TRBV12-3 or TRBV12-4 with TRBJ2-5; perhaps D is TRBD1 or TRBD2 (5 bases each). V was clipped by 6 bases and J by 2 bases, with 10 bases between them. The CDR3 covers 13 residues. CDR3 bases: TGTGCCAGCAGGTTCGGGGCTCAAGAGACCCAGTACTTC. It encodes CASRFGAQETQYF.

This clone was found once. The chain employs TRBV6-1 and TRBJ1-3, with 8 bases aligning to TRBD1. The CDR3 covers 16 residues. J lost 2 bases, V lost 3 bases, and 6 bases had no gene match. Germline assignment: CDR1 MNHNS and CDR2 SASEGT. In DNA, the CDR3 is TGTGCCAGCAGTGATCCTGACAGGGGACCTGGAAACACCATATATTTT. It codes for CASSDPDRGPGNTIYF.

The rearrangement joins TRBV2 to TRBJ2-1; tentatively, D is TRBD2 (6 bases). The CDR3 runs 16 residues. Germline CDR1 reads SNHLY; CDR2 reads FYNNEI. Trimming removed 6 bases from V and 8 bases from J, with 23 bases in between. The CDR3 bases are TGTGCCAGCAGCCCCGTGAGCGCGGGGACCTGGGATGAGCAGTTCTTC. Protein sequence: CASSPVSAGTWDEQFF.

This clone was seen once. This chain connects TRBV9 to TRBJ1-2; D unresolved. The germline gives CDR1 SGDLS, CDR2 YYNGEE. V dropped 3 bases and J dropped 8 bases, with 23 bases sitting between them. This CDR3 comprises 16 residues. The CDR3 sequence: CASSATAGPFEGGYTF. CDR3 coding DNA: TGTGCCAGCAGCGCCACCGCCGGGCCGTTCGAAGGAGGCTACACCTTC.

The chain is built from TRBV5-1 and TRBJ1-5, with D unclear. The germline V gene encodes CDR1 SGHRS and CDR2 YFSETQ. There are 13 residues in the CDR3. Trimming pared 4 bases from V and 6 bases from J, leaving 11 bases between. CDR3 residues: CASSLYVGQPQHF. CDR3 in DNA: TGCGCCAGCAGCCTTTACGTGGGTCAGCCCCAGCATTTT.

The V call is TRBV2, the J call TRBJ1-6; D is ambiguous. The CDR3 length is 15 residues. CDR1 is SNHLY and CDR2 is FYNNEI in the germline V gene. Trimming stripped 2 bases from V and 6 bases from J, with 11 bases between. CDR3 in amino acids: CASSESEGGNSPLHF. CDR3 bases: TGTGCCAGCAGTGAATCAGAGGGAGGTAATTCACCCCTCCACTTT.